Each of the 8 T cell receptor beta chains below was sequenced from the same sample in a study of blood T cell repertoires in COVID-19. Only in-frame clones appear in the TCRdb table, and some are missing; sequencing was by immunoSEQ multiplex PCR. The table lists over 35,000 clones, roughly nine tenths of them singletons, with approximately 14% in the top ten. Input material: peripheral blood. The receptors were gathered from a woman aged 25 to 45 in a cohort sampled during active COVID-19.

In its sample, this clone was seen a few times. This chain's CDR3 is CASSADSNQPQHF. The CDR3 DNA sequence: TGTGCCAGCAGTGCAGATAGCAATCAGCCCCAGCATTTT. The V and J genes are TRBV2 and TRBJ1-5; D uncertain. This CDR3 region has 13 residues. V was clipped by 4 bases and J by 0 bases, with 4 bases between them. Per the germline V gene, CDR1 is SNHLY and CDR2 is FYNNEI.

The V gene is TRBV6-1, the J gene TRBJ2-1; 11 bases are a match to TRBD2. V shed 1 base and J 7 bases; nucleotides not matched to a gene: 6. The germline V gene has CDR1 MNHNS and CDR2 SASEGT. The CDR3 consists of 16 residues. CDR3 DNA sequence: TGTGCCAGCAGTGAAGATAGGCTAGCGGGAGGAAATGAGCAGTTCTTC. Translating it yields CASSEDRLAGGNEQFF.

The chain links TRBV6-2 or TRBV6-3 to TRBJ2-7; TRBD1 matches at 7 bases. The CDR3 is made up of 15 amino acids. From germline, CDR1 is MNHEY and CDR2 SVGEGT. The trim removed 4 bases at V and 2 bases at J, leaving 8 bases unmatched. The CDR3 DNA is TGTGCCAGCAGTTTAGGGGGCCGCGGCGCCTACGAGCAGTACTTC. Translated: CASSLGGRGAYEQYF.

The gene calls are TRBV19 and TRBJ2-1, with 8 bases aligning to TRBD1. CDR1 and CDR2 from the germline V gene are LNHDA and SQIVND (reference sequence). After removal of 7 bases from V and 7 bases from J, the junction contained 12 bases not matched to a gene. CDR3 length: 15 residues. The CDR3 bases are TGTGCCAGTACCCTCAGGGGGCGGGCTGAGAATGAGCAGTTCTTC. Its protein is CASTLRGRAENEQFF.

About this clone: Relative to the germline gene, one junction end is altered; a read error may explain this. The chain is built from TRBV9 and TRBJ2-3; D might be TRBD1 (6 bases). The CDR3 spans 13 residues. Germline CDR1 SGDLS, CDR2 YYNGEE. CDR3 nucleotides: TGTGCCAGCAGCGTAACCAAGCGACAGGCTCTCACTTTT. Translated: CASSVTKRQALTF.

This clone was counted once. The chain has TRBV5-4 and TRBJ2-3; D is ambiguous. Germline values: CDR1 SGHNT, CDR2 YYREEE (reference sequence). Trimming pared 5 bases from V and 6 bases from J, leaving 13 bases between. The CDR3 consists of 13 residues. This CDR3 is CASSKSVLDTQYF. CDR3 coding DNA: TGTGCCAGCAGTAAGAGCGTCCTGGATACGCAGTATTTT. The full variable domain, its missing parts supplied by reference TRBV5-4 and TRBJ2-3, is ETGVTQSPTHLIKTRGQQVTLRCSSQSGHNTVSWYQQALGQGPQFIFQYYREEENGRGNFPPRFSGLQFPNYSSELNVNALELDDSALYLCASSKSVLDTQYFGPGTRLTVL.

A few counts support this clone. This chain joins TRBV24-1 and TRBJ1-1; tentatively, D is TRBD1 (6 bases). Germline V CDR1 and CDR2: KGHDR, SFDVKD. V was clipped by 4 bases and J by 4 bases, with 12 bases between them. This CDR3 is 14 amino acids long. The CDR3 sequence is CATSENREITEAFF. The CDR3 DNA reads TGTGCCACCAGTGAAAACAGGGAAATCACTGAAGCTTTCTTT.

V is TRBV6-1 and J is TRBJ2-3; 7 bases agree with TRBD2. The CDR3 runs to 17 residues. With V trimmed by 4 bases and J by 6 bases, 16 bases remained unmatched. Germline V gives CDR1 MNHNS, CDR2 SASEGT. The CDR3 nucleotides are TGTGCCAGCAGTGCAAGCCCTTCCTTGACCGGGGGGGATACGCAGTATTTT. This sequence encodes CASSASPSLTGGDTQYF.